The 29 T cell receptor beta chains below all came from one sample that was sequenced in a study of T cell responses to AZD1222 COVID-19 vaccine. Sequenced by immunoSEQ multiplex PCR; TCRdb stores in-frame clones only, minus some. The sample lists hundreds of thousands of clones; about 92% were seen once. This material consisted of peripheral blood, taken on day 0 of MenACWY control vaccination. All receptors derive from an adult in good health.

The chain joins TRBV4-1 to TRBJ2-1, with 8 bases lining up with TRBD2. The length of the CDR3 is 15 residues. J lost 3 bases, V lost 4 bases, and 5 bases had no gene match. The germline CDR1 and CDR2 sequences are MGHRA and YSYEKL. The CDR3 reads CASSPSGLGYNEQFF. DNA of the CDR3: TGCGCCAGCAGCCCCTCGGGACTAGGCTACAATGAGCAGTTCTTC.

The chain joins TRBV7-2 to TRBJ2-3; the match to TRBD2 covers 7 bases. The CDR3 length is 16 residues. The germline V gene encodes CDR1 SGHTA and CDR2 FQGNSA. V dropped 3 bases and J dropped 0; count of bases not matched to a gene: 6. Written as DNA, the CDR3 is TGTGCCAGCAGCTTGGGCTGGGGACTAAGCACAGATACGCAGTATTTT. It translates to CASSLGWGLSTDTQYF.

Written as DNA, the CDR3 is TGTGCCAGCGGACTACAGGGATCTGGAAACACCATATATTTT. Translating gives CASGLQGSGNTIYF. The chain links TRBV6-5 to TRBJ1-3, with D tentatively TRBD1 (6 bases). V shed 8 bases and J shed 1 base, with 12 bases lying between them. There are 14 residues in the CDR3. Germline V gene sequence: CDR1 MNHEY, CDR2 SVGAGI.

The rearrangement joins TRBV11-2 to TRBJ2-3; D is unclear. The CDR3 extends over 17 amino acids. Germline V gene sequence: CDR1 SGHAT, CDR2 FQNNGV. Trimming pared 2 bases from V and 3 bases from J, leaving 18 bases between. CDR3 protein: CASSLYISRGATDTQYF. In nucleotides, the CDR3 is TGTGCCAGCAGCTTATATATCAGCAGAGGTGCAACAGATACGCAGTATTTT. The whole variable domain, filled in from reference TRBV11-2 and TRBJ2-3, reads EAGVAQSPRYKIIEKRQSVAFWCNPISGHATLYWYQQILGQGPKLLIQFQNNGVVDDSQLPKDRFSAERLKGVDSTLKIQPAKLEDSAVYLCASSLYISRGATDTQYFGPGTRLTVL.

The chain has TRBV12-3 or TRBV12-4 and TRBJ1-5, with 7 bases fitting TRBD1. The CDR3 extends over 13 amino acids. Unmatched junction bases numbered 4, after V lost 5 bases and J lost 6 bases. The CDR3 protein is CASSTQGLQPQHF. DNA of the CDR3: TGTGCCAGCAGTACACAGGGGCTTCAGCCCCAGCATTTT.

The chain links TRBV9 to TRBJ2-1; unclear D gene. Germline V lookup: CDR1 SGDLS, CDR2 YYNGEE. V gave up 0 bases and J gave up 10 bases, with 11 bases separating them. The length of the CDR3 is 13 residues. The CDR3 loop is CASSVGLFREQFF. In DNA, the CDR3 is TGTGCCAGCAGCGTAGGACTCTTTCGCGAGCAGTTCTTC.

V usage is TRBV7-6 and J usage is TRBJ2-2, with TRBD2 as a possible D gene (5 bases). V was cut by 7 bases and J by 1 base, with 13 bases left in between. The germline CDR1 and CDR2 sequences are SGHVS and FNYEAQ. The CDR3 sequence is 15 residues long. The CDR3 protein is CASKGSGMNTGELFF. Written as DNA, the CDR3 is TGTGCCAGCAAGGGCAGCGGAATGAACACCGGGGAGCTGTTTTTT.

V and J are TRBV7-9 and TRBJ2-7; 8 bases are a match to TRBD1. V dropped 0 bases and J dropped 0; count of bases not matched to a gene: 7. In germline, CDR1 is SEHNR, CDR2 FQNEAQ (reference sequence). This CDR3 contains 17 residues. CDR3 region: CASSLAQPGQGSYEQYF. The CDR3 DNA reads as TGTGCCAGCAGCTTAGCGCAACCCGGACAGGGCTCCTACGAGCAGTACTTC.

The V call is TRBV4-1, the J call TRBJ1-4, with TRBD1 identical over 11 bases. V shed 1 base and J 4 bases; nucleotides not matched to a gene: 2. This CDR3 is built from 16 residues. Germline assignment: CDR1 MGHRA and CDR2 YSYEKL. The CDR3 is CASSQAGTGGNEKLFF. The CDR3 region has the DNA TGCGCCAGCAGCCAAGCGGGGACAGGGGGTAATGAAAAACTGTTTTTT.

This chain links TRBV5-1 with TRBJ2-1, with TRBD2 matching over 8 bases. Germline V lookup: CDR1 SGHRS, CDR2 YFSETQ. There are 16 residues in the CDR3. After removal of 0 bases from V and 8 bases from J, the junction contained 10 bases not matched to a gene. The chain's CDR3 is CASSLGRGDLRDEQFF. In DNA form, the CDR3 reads TGCGCCAGCAGCTTGGGGCGGGGGGACCTTAGGGATGAGCAGTTCTTC. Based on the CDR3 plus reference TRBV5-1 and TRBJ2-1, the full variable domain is KAGVTQTPRYLIKTRGQQVTLSCSPISGHRSVSWYQQTPGQGLQFLFEYFSETQRNKGNFPGRFSGRQFSNSRSEMNVSTLELGDSALYLCASSLGRGDLRDEQFFGPGTRLTVL.

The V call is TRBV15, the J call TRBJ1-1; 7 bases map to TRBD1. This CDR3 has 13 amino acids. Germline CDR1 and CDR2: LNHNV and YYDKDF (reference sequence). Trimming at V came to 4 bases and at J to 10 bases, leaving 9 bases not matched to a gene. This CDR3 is CATSIQERGRAFF. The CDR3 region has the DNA TGTGCCACCAGCATCCAGGAAAGGGGGCGAGCTTTCTTT.

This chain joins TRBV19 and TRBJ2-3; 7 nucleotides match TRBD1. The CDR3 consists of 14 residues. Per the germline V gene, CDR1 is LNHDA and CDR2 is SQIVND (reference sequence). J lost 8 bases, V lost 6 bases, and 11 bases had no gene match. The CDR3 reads CASSPGGPIPTQYF. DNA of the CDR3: TGTGCCAGTAGCCCAGGGGGACCGATCCCTACGCAGTATTTT.

CDR3 nucleotides: TGTGCCAGTAGGGACAGGGGCCCCCAGGGCACAGATACGCAGTATTTT. Its protein product is CASRDRGPQGTDTQYF. The rearrangement links TRBV19 to TRBJ2-3, with 9 positions matching TRBD1. J gave up 1 base and V 6 bases, and 8 bases lay outside the gene matches. CDR1 and CDR2 (germline): LNHDA, SQIVND (reference sequence). The CDR3 extends over 16 amino acids.

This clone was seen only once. CDR3 residues: CASSKDTSYEQYF. The CDR3 nucleotides read TGCGCCAGCAGCAAAGACACCTCCTACGAGCAGTACTTC. The rearrangement joins TRBV5-1 to TRBJ2-7; no firm D call. Germline V gene data show CDR1 as SGHRS and CDR2 as YFSETQ. Deletions cut 4 bases from V and 0 bases from J, with 8 bases between. The CDR3 has 13 amino acids.

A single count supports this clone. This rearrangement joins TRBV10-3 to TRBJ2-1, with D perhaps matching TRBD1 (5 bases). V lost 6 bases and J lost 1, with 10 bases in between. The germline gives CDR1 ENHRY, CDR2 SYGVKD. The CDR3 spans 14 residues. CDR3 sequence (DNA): TGTGCCATCAGCGACAGTTGGTCCTACAATGAGCAGTTCTTC. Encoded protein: CAISDSWSYNEQFF.

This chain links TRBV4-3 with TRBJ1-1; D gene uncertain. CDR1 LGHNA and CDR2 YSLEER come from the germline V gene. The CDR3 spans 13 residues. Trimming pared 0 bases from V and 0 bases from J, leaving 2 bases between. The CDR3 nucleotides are TGCGCCAGCAGCCAAGACATGAACACTGAAGCTTTCTTT. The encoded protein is CASSQDMNTEAFF.

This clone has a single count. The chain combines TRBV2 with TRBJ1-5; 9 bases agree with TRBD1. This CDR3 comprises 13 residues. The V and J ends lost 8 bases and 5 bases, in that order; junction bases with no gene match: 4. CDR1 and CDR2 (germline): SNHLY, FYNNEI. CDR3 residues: CASCGQGYQPQHF. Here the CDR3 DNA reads TGTGCCAGCTGCGGACAGGGGTATCAGCCCCAGCATTTT. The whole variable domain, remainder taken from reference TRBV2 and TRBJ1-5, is EPEVTQTPSHQVTQMGQEVILRCVPISNHLYFYWYRQILGQKVEFLVSFYNNEISEKSEIFDDQFSVERPDGSNFTLKIRSTKLEDSAMYFCASCGQGYQPQHFGDGTRLSIL.

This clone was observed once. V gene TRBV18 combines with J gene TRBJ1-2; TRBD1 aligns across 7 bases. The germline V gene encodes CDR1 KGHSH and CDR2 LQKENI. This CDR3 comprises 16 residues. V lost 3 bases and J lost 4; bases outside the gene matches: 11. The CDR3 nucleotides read TGTGCCAGCTCACCGGGAACTGACAGGGTAGGCTATGGCTACACCTTC. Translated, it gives CASSPGTDRVGYGYTF. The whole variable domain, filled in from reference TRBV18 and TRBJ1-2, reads NAGVMQNPRHLVRRRGQEARLRCSPMKGHSHVYWYRQLPEEGLKFMVYLQKENIIDESGMPKERFSAEFPKEGPSILRIQQVVRGDSAAYFCASSPGTDRVGYGYTFGSGTRLTVV.

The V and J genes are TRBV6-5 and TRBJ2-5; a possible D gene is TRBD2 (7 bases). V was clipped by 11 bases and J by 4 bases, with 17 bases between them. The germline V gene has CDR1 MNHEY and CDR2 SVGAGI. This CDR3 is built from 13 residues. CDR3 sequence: CASRRGAGETQYF. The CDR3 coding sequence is TGTGCCTCGAGACGGGGGGCGGGAGAGACCCAGTACTTC.

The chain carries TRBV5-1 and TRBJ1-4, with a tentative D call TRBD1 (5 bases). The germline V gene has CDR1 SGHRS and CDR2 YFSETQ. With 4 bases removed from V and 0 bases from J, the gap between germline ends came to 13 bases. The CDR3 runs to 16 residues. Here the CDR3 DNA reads TGCGCCAGCAGCCTAAACCGGGACGCAACTAATGAAAAACTGTTTTTT. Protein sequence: CASSLNRDATNEKLFF.

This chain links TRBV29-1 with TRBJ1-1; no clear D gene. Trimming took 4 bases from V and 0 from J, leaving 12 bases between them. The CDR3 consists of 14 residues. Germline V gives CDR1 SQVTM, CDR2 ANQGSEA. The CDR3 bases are TGCAGCGTTGGATCCGGGAACTTGAACACTGAAGCTTTCTTT. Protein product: CSVGSGNLNTEAFF.

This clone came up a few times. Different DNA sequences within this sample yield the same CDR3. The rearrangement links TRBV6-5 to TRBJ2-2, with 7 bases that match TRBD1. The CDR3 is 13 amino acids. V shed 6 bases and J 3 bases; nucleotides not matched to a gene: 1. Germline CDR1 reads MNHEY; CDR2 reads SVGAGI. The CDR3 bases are TGTGCCAGCAGAGACAGGGACACCGGGGAGCTGTTTTTT. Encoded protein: CASRDRDTGELFF.

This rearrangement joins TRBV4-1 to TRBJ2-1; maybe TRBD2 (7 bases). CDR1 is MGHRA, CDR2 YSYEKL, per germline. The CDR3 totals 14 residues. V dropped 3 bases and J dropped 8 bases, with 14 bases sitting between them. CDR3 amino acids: CASSHGGREDEQFF. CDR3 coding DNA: TGCGCCAGCAGCCACGGGGGGCGCGAGGATGAGCAGTTCTTC.

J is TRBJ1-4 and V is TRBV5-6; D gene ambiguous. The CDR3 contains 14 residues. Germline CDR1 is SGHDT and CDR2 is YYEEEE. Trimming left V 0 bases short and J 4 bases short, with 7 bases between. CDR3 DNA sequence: TGTGCCAGCAGCTTGGCCGGGGTTAATGAAAAACTGTTTTTT. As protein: CASSLAGVNEKLFF.

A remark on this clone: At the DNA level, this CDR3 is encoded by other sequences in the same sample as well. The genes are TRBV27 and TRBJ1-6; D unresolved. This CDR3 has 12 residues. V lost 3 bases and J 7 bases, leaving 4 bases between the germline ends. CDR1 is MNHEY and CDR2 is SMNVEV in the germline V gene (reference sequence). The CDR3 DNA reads TGTGCCAGCAGTTTTGCCAATTCACCCCTCCACTTT. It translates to CASSFANSPLHF.

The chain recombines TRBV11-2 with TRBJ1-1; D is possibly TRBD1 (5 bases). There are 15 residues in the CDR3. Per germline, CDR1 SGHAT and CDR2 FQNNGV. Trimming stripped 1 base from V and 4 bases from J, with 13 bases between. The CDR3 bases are TGTGCCAGCAGCTTAGCGGGGGTCGGGGGCACTGAAGCTTTCTTT. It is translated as CASSLAGVGGTEAFF.

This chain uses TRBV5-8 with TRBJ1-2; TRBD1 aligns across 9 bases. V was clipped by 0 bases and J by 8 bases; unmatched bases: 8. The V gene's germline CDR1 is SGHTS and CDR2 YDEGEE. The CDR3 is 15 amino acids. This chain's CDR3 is CASSLVHRTGEGYTF. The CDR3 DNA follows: TGTGCCAGCAGCTTGGTTCACCGGACAGGGGAGGGCTACACCTTC.

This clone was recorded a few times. The CDR3 spells CASSPRAGTATHYGYTF. The CDR3 nucleotides read TGTGCCAGCAGCCCCAGAGCCGGGACTGCGACGCACTATGGCTACACCTTC. The chain employs TRBV7-8 and TRBJ1-2; a weak D match, TRBD1 (5 bases). This CDR3 region has 17 residues. Looked up from germline, CDR1 is SGHVS and CDR2 is FQNEAQ. Trimming stripped 5 bases from V and 3 bases from J, with 22 bases between.

The CDR3 loop is CASSLASSGGAAVETQYF. CDR3 sequence (DNA): TGTGCCAGCAGCTTAGCATCTAGCGGGGGGGCCGCGGTAGAGACCCAGTACTTC. The rearrangement uses TRBV7-2 and TRBJ2-5, with TRBD2 matching 12 bases. This CDR3 is built from 18 residues. Germline V gene data show CDR1 as SGHTA and CDR2 as FQGNSA. V lost 0 bases to trimming and J lost 4 bases; unmatched junction nucleotides: 9.